Following are 21 T cell receptor beta chains from one sample sequenced in a study of PD-1 blockade in classical Hodgkin lymphoma. The repertoire was sequenced with immunoSEQ multiplex PCR; TCRdb's copy has only in-frame clones and lacks some. The sample carries tens of thousands of clones, around nine tenths recorded once. The time point denotes: cycle 4 day 1 (C4D1), after 6 weeks of nivolumab. With no exception, relapse followed autologous stem cell transplantation in all patients, and brentuximab vedotin exposure varied. The sample consisted of peripheral blood mononuclear cells (PBMCs), taken before the fourth cycle of nivolumab. Receptors originate from a human donor with classical Hodgkin lymphoma.

The chain links TRBV7-8 to TRBJ1-1, with D perhaps matching TRBD1 (6 bases). The germline gives CDR1 SGHVS, CDR2 FQNEAQ. V lost 4 bases to trimming and J lost 5 bases, with 14 bases between them. CDR3 length: 14 residues. CDR3 sequence (DNA): TGTGCCAGCAGCTCTTCCGGGGGGCGGACTGAAGCTTTCTTT. This translates into CASSSSGGRTEAFF.

The chain carries TRBV5-5 and TRBJ1-2, with D hard to call. The CDR3 is 14 residues long. Germline assignment: CDR1 SGHKS and CDR2 YYEKEE (reference sequence). V was cut by 5 bases and J by 3 bases, with 14 bases left in between. The CDR3 DNA reads as TGTGCCAGCAGTCCGATCGGTGGTGACTATGGCTACACCTTC. This gives the protein CASSPIGGDYGYTF.

This chain joins TRBV7-3 and TRBJ2-1; TRBD2 matches at 11 bases. This CDR3 comprises 18 residues. Trimming removed 5 bases from V and 8 bases from J; junction bases left unmatched: 17. The germline CDR1 and CDR2 sequences are SGHTA and FQGTGA. The DNA for the CDR3 is TGTGCCAGCAGCCTCCTCCCCAAAACTAGCGGGAGTCGCCATGAGCAGTTCTTC. Translated: CASSLLPKTSGSRHEQFF.

This clone was detected once. The V gene is TRBV19, the J gene TRBJ2-5; D possibly corresponds to TRBD2 (5 bases). CDR1 and CDR2 from the germline V gene are LNHDA and SQIVND (reference sequence). The V end lost 0 bases, the J end lost 5 bases, and 16 bases lay between the germline ends. The CDR3 totals 16 residues. CDR3 DNA sequence: TGTGCCAGTAGTATAGATGGATTGGAGGTTCGGGAGACCCAGTACTTC. It codes for CASSIDGLEVRETQYF.

The J gene is TRBJ2-1, the V gene TRBV2, with 9 bases that match TRBD1. This CDR3 region has 17 residues. Trimming at V came to 2 bases and at J to 6 bases, leaving 11 bases not matched to a gene. Germline values: CDR1 SNHLY, CDR2 FYNNEI. CDR3 protein: CASSEFPRDREGNEQFF. The CDR3 nucleotides read TGTGCCAGCAGTGAATTCCCCCGGGACAGGGAAGGCAATGAGCAGTTCTTC.

V gene TRBV28 combines with J gene TRBJ1-6; possibly TRBD1 for D (5 bases). V lost 3 bases and J 10 bases, leaving 13 bases between the germline ends. This CDR3 spans 14 amino acids. Germline CDR1 is MDHEN and CDR2 is SYDVKM. The CDR3: CASSFGRVGSPLHF. Written as DNA, the CDR3 is TGTGCCAGCAGTTTCGGCAGGGTAGGGTCACCCCTCCACTTT.

J is TRBJ2-2 and V is TRBV5-8, with D perhaps TRBD1 (6 bases). V shed 5 bases and J shed 4 bases, with 15 bases lying between them. The CDR3 has 15 residues. Germline CDR1 SGHTS, CDR2 YDEGEE. The chain's CDR3 is CASSYRARFTGELFF. CDR3 nucleotides: TGTGCCAGCAGTTACAGGGCCCGCTTCACCGGGGAGCTGTTTTTT.

The V gene is TRBV27, the J gene TRBJ2-2, with D possibly TRBD2 on 5 matching bases. The CDR3 sequence is 13 residues long. In germline, CDR1 is MNHEY, CDR2 SMNVEV (reference sequence). V shed 4 bases and J shed 6 bases, with 9 bases lying between them. The CDR3, as DNA: TGTGCCAGCAGTTATCTAGCCCCCGGGGAGCTGTTTTTT. Translated: CASSYLAPGELFF.

This rearrangement joins TRBV28 to TRBJ1-2; unclear D gene. Germline V gene data show CDR1 as MDHEN and CDR2 as SYDVKM. The V and J ends lost 2 bases and 0 bases respectively, with 16 bases between them. CDR3 length: 17 amino acids. In nucleotides, the CDR3 is TGTGCCAGCAGTTTACCCCTATCTGACACGGCTAACTATGGCTACACCTTC. The encoded protein is CASSLPLSDTANYGYTF.

The J gene is TRBJ1-1, the V gene TRBV5-4, with 7 bases matching TRBD1. The germline gives CDR1 SGHNT, CDR2 YYREEE (reference sequence). The CDR3 totals 13 residues. The ends lost 7 bases at V and 3 bases at J; junction bases unmatched: 6. This CDR3 reads CASGGGRDTEAFF. The CDR3 nucleotides are TGTGCCAGCGGAGGGGGCCGGGACACTGAAGCTTTCTTT.

The genes are TRBV5-4 and TRBJ2-2; 7 nucleotides align to TRBD2. Germline-derived CDR1 and CDR2 are SGHNT and YYREEE (reference sequence). The CDR3 sequence is 17 residues long. V lost 0 bases, J lost 6 bases, and 11 bases stayed unmatched. In nucleotides, the CDR3 is TGTGCCAGCAGCTTGGTAGGGGCGGGAGCAGTTGCCGGGGAGCTGTTTTTT. This encodes CASSLVGAGAVAGELFF.

The rearrangement joins TRBV7-9 to TRBJ2-2, with 12 bases matching TRBD2. The V segment lost 8 bases and the J segment 3 bases; nucleotides outside the gene matches: 4. The CDR3 length is 15 residues. CDR1 SEHNR and CDR2 FQNEAQ come from the germline V gene (reference sequence). Here the CDR3 reads CASPRTSGDTGELFF. The CDR3 coding sequence is TGTGCCAGCCCCCGGACTAGCGGGGACACCGGGGAGCTGTTTTTT.

The chain carries TRBV27 and TRBJ2-1; D possibly corresponds to TRBD2 (6 bases). Germline CDR1 reads MNHEY; CDR2 reads SMNVEV (reference sequence). The CDR3 has 14 amino acids. Deletions cut 4 bases from V and 3 bases from J, with 10 bases between. The CDR3 sequence: CASSSVSGYNEQFF. DNA for the CDR3: TGTGCCAGCAGTTCCGTTAGCGGCTACAATGAGCAGTTCTTC.

The genes are TRBV7-6 and TRBJ1-5; 7 nucleotides line up with TRBD1. Per the germline V gene, CDR1 is SGHVS and CDR2 is FNYEAQ. J gave up 0 bases and V 5 bases, and 4 bases lay outside the gene matches. The CDR3 is 15 residues long. CDR3 in DNA: TGTGCCAGCAGCCCGACAGGGCTTAGCAATCAGCCCCAGCATTTT. Its translation: CASSPTGLSNQPQHF.

This clone was counted a few times. The chain links TRBV27 to TRBJ1-5; perhaps TRBD1 as D (5 bases). CDR3 length: 14 residues. Germline V lookup: CDR1 MNHEY, CDR2 SMNVEV (reference sequence). The ends were cut back, 2 bases at V and 4 bases at J, with 9 bases in the middle. This chain's CDR3 is CASSLGDVNQPQHF. The CDR3 DNA sequence: TGTGCCAGCAGTTTAGGGGACGTAAATCAGCCCCAGCATTTT.

The genes are TRBV7-9 and TRBJ1-2; D unclear. The CDR3 covers 13 residues. The V end was cut by 4 bases, the J end by 1 base, with 7 bases between. Per the germline V gene, CDR1 is SEHNR and CDR2 is FQNEAQ (reference sequence). The CDR3 loop is CASSSQVNYGYTF. DNA for the CDR3: TGTGCCAGCAGCTCGCAGGTTAACTATGGCTACACCTTC.

This chain joins TRBV29-1 and TRBJ2-2, with TRBD1 identical over 9 bases. Germline-derived CDR1 and CDR2 are SQVTM and ANQGSEA. V was clipped by 4 bases and J by 4 bases; unmatched bases: 7. The CDR3 has 15 residues. The CDR3 sequence: CSVATGGVGTGELFF. In DNA form, the CDR3 reads TGCAGCGTTGCTACAGGGGGCGTTGGCACCGGGGAGCTGTTTTTT.

The chain links TRBV5-5 to TRBJ1-1, with a weak D call TRBD1 (5 bases). The CDR3 length is 19 residues. Germline assignment: CDR1 SGHKS and CDR2 YYEKEE (reference sequence). V lost 3 bases and J lost 0, with 24 bases in between. The CDR3 spells CASSSTTPRGRALNTEAFF. The CDR3, as DNA: TGTGCCAGCAGCTCCACTACCCCGCGGGGCCGCGCTTTGAACACTGAAGCTTTCTTT.

The chain is built from TRBV7-2 and TRBJ1-6, with a tentative D call TRBD1 (6 bases). CDR3 length: 16 amino acids. V lost 3 bases to trimming and J lost 5 bases, with 14 bases between them. CDR1 and CDR2 (germline): SGHTA, FQGNSA. CDR3 coding DNA: TGTGCCAGCAGCTTGAGCGAGAGACAGGATAATTCACCCCTCCACTTT. As protein: CASSLSERQDNSPLHF. The variable domain in full, completed from reference TRBV7-2 and TRBJ1-6, reads GAGVSQSPSNKVTEKGKDVELRCDPISGHTALYWYRQSLGQGLEFLIYFQGNSAPDKSGLPSDRFSAERTGGSVSTLTIQRTQQEDSAVYLCASSLSERQDNSPLHFGNGTRLTVT.

V is TRBV7-6 and J is TRBJ2-5, with TRBD1 matching over 11 bases. With 3 bases clipped from V and 1 base from J, the junction kept 1 base outside the gene matches. CDR1 and CDR2 (germline): SGHVS, FNYEAQ. The CDR3 is 15 residues long. In DNA form, the CDR3 reads TGTGCCAGCAGCTTGGGGACAGGGGGCCAAGAGACCCAGTACTTC. Translating gives CASSLGTGGQETQYF.

As DNA, the CDR3 is TGTGCAAGTCGCTTAGAGGGTGTATGGGGGTTTAACGGGGAGCTGTTTTTT. It codes for CASRLEGVWGFNGELFF. V is TRBV12-2 and J is TRBJ2-2. TRBV12-2 constitutes a pseudogene. The CDR3 is 17 residues long.